The 17 T cell receptor beta chains in this list originate from one sample, sequenced in a study of blood T cell repertoires in COVID-19. Sequencing used immunoSEQ multiplex PCR; TCRdb keeps in-frame clones, though not all of them. The sample has 40,000 to 55,000 clones; 65% to 90% are singletons. The source material was peripheral blood. The receptors stem from a human donor in a cohort sampled during active COVID-19.

This clone showed up just a few times. The chain links TRBV28 to TRBJ2-1; tentative D call: TRBD1 (6 bases). The V gene lost 5 bases and the J gene lost 0 bases, with 14 bases spanning the gap. The CDR3 spans 16 residues. Germline V lookup: CDR1 MDHEN, CDR2 SYDVKM. CDR3 amino acids: CASSGYTGSSYNEQFF. In DNA form, the CDR3 reads TGTGCCAGCAGTGGCTATACAGGGAGCTCCTACAATGAGCAGTTCTTC.

This clone appeared once. The chain recombines TRBV3-1 (or the pseudogene TRBV3-2) with TRBJ2-5; the D gene is possibly TRBD1 (6 bases). The CDR3 consists of 15 residues. Trimming shortened V by 4 bases and J by 9 bases, and 21 bases separated the two germline ends. The germline V gene has CDR1 LGHDT and CDR2 YNNKEL (reference sequence). For the CDR3, the DNA is TGTGCCAGCAGCCCCGATCGGCAGGGGCTTACTTCCCAGTACTTC. Translation: CASSPDRQGLTSQYF.

The chain links TRBV30 to TRBJ2-1, with 8 bases matching TRBD2. This CDR3 comprises 14 residues. Germline trimming cut 3 bases from V and 9 bases from J; bases unmatched to any gene: 10. Germline-derived CDR1 and CDR2 are GTSNPN and SVGIG (reference sequence). CDR3 in DNA: TGTGCCTGGAGGAGCAGCGGGAGTGGGGGTGAGCAGTTCTTC. This translates into CAWRSSGSGGEQFF. The entire variable domain, with the rest obtained from reference TRBV30 and TRBJ2-1, is as follows: SQTIHQWPATLVQPVGSPLSLECTVEGTSNPNLYWYRQAAGRGLQLLFYSVGIGQISSEVPQNLSASRPQDRQFILSSKKLLLSDSGFYLCAWRSSGSGGEQFFGPGTRLTVL.

The rearrangement links TRBV6-2 or TRBV6-3 to TRBJ2-3; 7 nucleotides match TRBD2. V lost 3 bases and J lost 4; bases outside the gene matches: 7. This CDR3 contains 15 residues. CDR1 is MNHEY, CDR2 SVGEGT, per germline. In nucleotides, the CDR3 is TGTGCCAGCAGTTATGTGGCGGGAGCGCCAGATACGCAGTATTTT. Translation: CASSYVAGAPDTQYF.

The chain uses TRBV6-2 or TRBV6-3 and TRBJ1-2; D is unresolved. V was shortened by 4 bases and J by 3 bases, with 15 bases between the two germline ends. From germline, CDR1 is MNHEY and CDR2 SVGEGT. The length of the CDR3 is 15 residues. CDR3 sequence reads: CASSFWRNGDYGYTF. CDR3 DNA sequence: TGTGCCAGCAGTTTTTGGAGGAATGGGGACTATGGCTACACCTTC.

V gene TRBV11-2 combines with J gene TRBJ2-5; D not certain. V was shortened by 5 bases and J by 2 bases, with 3 bases between the two germline ends. The CDR3 is made up of 11 amino acids. Germline V gene lookup returns CDR1 SGHAT and CDR2 FQNNGV. CDR3 sequence reads: CASSQQETQYF. CDR3 in DNA: TGTGCCAGCAGCCAACAAGAGACCCAGTACTTC.

The CDR3 DNA follows: TGTGCCAGCAGCCTAGACCGGGACAGGGGACATGGCTACACCTTC. This sequence encodes CASSLDRDRGHGYTF. The chain uses TRBV7-9 and TRBJ1-2; 10 nucleotides match TRBD1. Looked up from germline, CDR1 is SEHNR and CDR2 is FQNEAQ (reference sequence). This CDR3 contains 15 residues. The trim removed 5 bases at V and 6 bases at J, leaving 9 bases unmatched.

This chain links TRBV7-6 with TRBJ1-1; no clear D. V lost 5 bases to trimming and J lost 5 bases, with 18 bases between them. Per the germline V gene, CDR1 is SGHVS and CDR2 is FNYEAQ. This CDR3 comprises 15 residues. In DNA form, the CDR3 reads TGTGCCAGCAGCCCTACCCTTAATCCGGGGACTGAAGCTTTCTTT. Translated, it gives CASSPTLNPGTEAFF.

The chain combines TRBV7-2 with TRBJ2-7; D gene ambiguous. In germline, CDR1 is SGHTA, CDR2 FQGNSA. V was pared by 1 base and J by 1 base, with 8 bases between. The CDR3 length is 14 residues. The chain's CDR3 is CASSLGASSYEQYF. The CDR3 nucleotides are TGTGCCAGCAGCTTAGGGGCCAGTTCCTACGAGCAGTACTTC.

This chain joins TRBV2 and TRBJ1-5, with no clear D. Per the germline V gene, CDR1 is SNHLY and CDR2 is FYNNEI. The V gene lost 4 bases and the J gene lost 5 bases, with 9 bases spanning the gap. The CDR3 length is 13 residues. The CDR3 spells CASSVTDYQPQHF. The CDR3 DNA reads TGTGCCAGCAGTGTGACGGACTATCAGCCCCAGCATTTT.

The gene calls are TRBV3-1 (or the pseudogene TRBV3-2) and TRBJ1-1; perhaps TRBD1 as D (6 bases). The CDR3 runs to 13 residues. Germline CDR1 and CDR2: LGHDT and YNNKEL (reference sequence). Trimming shortened V by 5 bases and J by 6 bases, and 13 bases separated the two germline ends. The CDR3: CASSLRGGAEAFF. CDR3 coding DNA: TGTGCCAGCAGCTTACGGGGGGGCGCTGAAGCTTTCTTT.

This chain joins TRBV7-9 and TRBJ1-2, with 9 bases identical to TRBD1. The junction had 4 bases not matched to a gene; V was cut back by 5 bases and J by 6 bases. This CDR3 has 13 amino acids. The V gene's germline CDR1 is SEHNR and CDR2 FQNEAQ (reference sequence). CDR3 coding DNA: TGTGCCAGCAGCCGGACAGGGGATCATGGCTACACCTTC. Translating gives CASSRTGDHGYTF.

The CDR3 DNA follows: TGTGCCAGCAGCTTATCTAGCGGGAGCCCCACCGAACAGTTCTTC. Encoded protein: CASSLSSGSPTEQFF. The genes are TRBV7-6 and TRBJ2-1, with TRBD2 matching over 10 bases. Germline V gene lookup returns CDR1 SGHVS and CDR2 FNYEAQ. This CDR3 is 15 amino acids long. V shed 2 bases, J shed 13 bases, and the junction held 11 bases outside the gene matches. The complete variable domain, with remaining parts taken from reference TRBV7-6 and TRBJ2-1, reads GAGVSQSPRYKVTKRGQDVALRCDPISGHVSLYWYRQALGQGPEFLTYFNYEAQQDKSGLPNDRFSAERPEGSISTLTIQRTEQRDSAMYRCASSLSSGSPTEQFFGPGTRLTVL.

This clone was detected a few times. The genes are TRBV7-3 and TRBJ1-2; D is perhaps TRBD1 (6 bases). This CDR3 has 13 amino acids. Germline V lookup: CDR1 SGHTA, CDR2 FQGTGA. Trimming took off 8 bases at V and 6 bases at J, with 16 bases between the two ends. Written as DNA, the CDR3 is TGTGCCAGCGGCAGGGGCCAAGGGAATGGCTACACCTTC. Amino acids: CASGRGQGNGYTF.

This chain connects TRBV20-1 to TRBJ2-3; either TRBD1 or TRBD2 may fit D (5 bases each). Germline V CDR1 and CDR2: DFQATT, SNEGSKA (reference sequence). V lost 3 bases and J lost 3, with 16 bases in between. The CDR3 spans 15 residues. The CDR3 sequence is CSASDSGEGTDTQYF. Written as DNA, the CDR3 is TGCAGTGCTAGTGACAGCGGTGAAGGGACAGATACGCAGTATTTT.

CDR3 DNA: TGTGCCAGCAGCGAGGGACTCCCGGGCGGGGAGCTGTTTTTT. Encoded protein: CASSEGLPGGELFF. The chain carries TRBV2 and TRBJ2-2, with D perhaps TRBD2 (6 bases). V was clipped by 6 bases and J by 7 bases, with 15 bases between them. The CDR3 consists of 14 residues. Germline V CDR1 and CDR2: SNHLY, FYNNEI.

This rearrangement joins TRBV5-1 to TRBJ2-7; 7 positions agree with TRBD2. This CDR3 has 17 amino acids. V dropped 0 bases and J dropped 3; count of bases not matched to a gene: 12. From germline, CDR1 is SGHRS and CDR2 YFSETQ. CDR3 amino acids: CASSLGHGRASRYEQYF. In DNA, the CDR3 is TGCGCCAGCAGCTTGGGTCATGGGAGGGCCTCCCGCTACGAGCAGTACTTC.